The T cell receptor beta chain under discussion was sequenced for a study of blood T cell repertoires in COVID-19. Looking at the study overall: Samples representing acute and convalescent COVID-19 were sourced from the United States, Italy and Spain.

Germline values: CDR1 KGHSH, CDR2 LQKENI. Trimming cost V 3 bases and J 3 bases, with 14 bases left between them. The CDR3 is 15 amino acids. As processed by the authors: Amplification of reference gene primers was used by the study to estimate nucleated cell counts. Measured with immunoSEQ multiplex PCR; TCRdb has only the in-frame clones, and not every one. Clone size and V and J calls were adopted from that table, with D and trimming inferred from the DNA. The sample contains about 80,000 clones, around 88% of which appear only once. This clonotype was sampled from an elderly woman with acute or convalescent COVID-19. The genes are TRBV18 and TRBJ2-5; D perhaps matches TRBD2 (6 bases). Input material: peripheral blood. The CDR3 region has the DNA TGTGCCAGCTCACCTTCCCGGGACTCTAAAGAGACCCAGTACTTC. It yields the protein CASSPSRDSKETQYF.